This T cell receptor (beta chain) derives from a study of shared clonotypes between healthy human individuals. The study, taken as a whole, reports: Exclusively blood specimens were collected; tissue repertoires likely differ. Memory subsets had estimated richness that was generally smaller than that of naive subsets. A few donors had 5% to 6% of their naive CD4 clonotypes in common. The small donor group covered limited genetic and exposure diversity.

The table came from immunoSEQ multiplex PCR; TCRdb's copy has only in-frame clones and leaves some out. The table includes about 960,000 clones, roughly 72% detected once. Points on this clone: Its antigen is currently unknown.

V lost 6 bases and J lost 3; bases outside the gene matches: 7. Germline V lookup: CDR1 MNHNS, CDR2 SASEGT. This CDR3 is 15 amino acids long. The TCR sequence derives from a young man in good health. The sequencing sample was made of memory CD4+ T cells sorted from blood. Noted subset: CD45RA-negative fraction. J is TRBJ1-5 and V is TRBV6-1; 8 bases are shared with TRBD1. The CDR3, as DNA: TGTGCCAGCAGCCGCGGACAGGGCAACAATCAGCCCCAGCATTTT. It specifies CASSRGQGNNQPQHF.